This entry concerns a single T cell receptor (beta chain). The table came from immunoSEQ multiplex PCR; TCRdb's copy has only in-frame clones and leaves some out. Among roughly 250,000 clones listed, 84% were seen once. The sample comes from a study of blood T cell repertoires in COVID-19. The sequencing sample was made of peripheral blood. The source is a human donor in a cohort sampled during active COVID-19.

CDR3 sequence reads: CASSLQGAPGNTIYF. CDR3 in DNA: TGTGCCAGCAGCTTGCAGGGGGCGCCAGGAAACACCATATATTTT. The rearrangement joins TRBV5-4 to TRBJ1-3, with 8 bases matching TRBD1. This CDR3 is 15 amino acids long. Germline lookup yields CDR1 SGHNT and CDR2 YYREEE (reference sequence). The J segment lost 4 bases and the V segment lost 1 base, leaving 4 bases of the junction unmatched.